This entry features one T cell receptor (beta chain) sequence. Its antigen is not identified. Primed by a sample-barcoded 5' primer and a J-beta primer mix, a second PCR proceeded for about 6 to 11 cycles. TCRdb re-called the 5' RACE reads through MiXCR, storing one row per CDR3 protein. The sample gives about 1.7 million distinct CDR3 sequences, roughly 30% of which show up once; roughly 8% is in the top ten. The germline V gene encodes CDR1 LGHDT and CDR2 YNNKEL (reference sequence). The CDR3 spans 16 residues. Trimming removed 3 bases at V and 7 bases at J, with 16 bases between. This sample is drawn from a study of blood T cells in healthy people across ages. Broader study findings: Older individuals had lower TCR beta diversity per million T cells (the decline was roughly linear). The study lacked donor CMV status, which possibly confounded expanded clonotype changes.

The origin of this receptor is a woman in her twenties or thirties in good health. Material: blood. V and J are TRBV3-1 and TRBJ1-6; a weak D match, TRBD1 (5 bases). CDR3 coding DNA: TGTGCCAGCAGCCATTTTTATATTGGGGGAAATTCACCCCTCCACTTT. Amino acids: CASSHFYIGGNSPLHF.